The 9 T cell receptor beta chains reported below all come from one sample, sequenced in a study of shared clonotypes between healthy human individuals. Generated by immunoSEQ multiplex PCR, the TCRdb table keeps only in-frame clones and is missing some. There are about 2,200,000 clones in the sample; about 93% occur only once, and 1.7% lies in the top ten. The naive CD8 population came from CD45RO-negative cells selected for CCR7, without terminally differentiated effector memory CD45RA+ cells. Input material: naive CD8+ T cells from PBMCs. The source of these receptors is a man between 18 and 35 years old in good health. Some clones in this sample may be carry-over from other donors' samples.

The rearrangement links TRBV5-1 to TRBJ1-5; D unclear. Germline V gene lookup returns CDR1 SGHRS and CDR2 YFSETQ. This CDR3 has 15 residues. Trimming took off 1 base at V and 1 base at J, with 9 bases between the two ends. The CDR3 reads CASSLYAGSNQPQHF. The DNA for the CDR3 is TGCGCCAGCAGCTTGTATGCGGGGAGCAATCAGCCCCAGCATTTT.

The V call is TRBV15, the J call TRBJ2-7; 9 positions match TRBD2. V lost 2 bases to trimming and J lost 3 bases; unmatched junction nucleotides: 8. The germline V gene encodes CDR1 LNHNV and CDR2 YYDKDF (reference sequence). The CDR3 is 16 amino acids. CDR3 in DNA: TGTGCCACCAGCAGATCCACGACTAGCGGAAGCTACGAGCAGTACTTC. Translating gives CATSRSTTSGSYEQYF. The full variable domain, rest sourced from reference TRBV15 and TRBJ2-7, is DAMVIQNPRYQVTQFGKPVTLSCSQTLNHNVMYWYQQKSSQAPKLLFHYYDKDFNNEADTPDNFQSRRPNTSFCFLDIRSPGLGDTAMYLCATSRSTTSGSYEQYFGPGTRLTVT.

CDR3 protein: CASSQVSFGVQGYTF. The CDR3 DNA sequence: TGCGCCAGCAGCCAAGTGTCGTTCGGAGTTCAGGGCTACACCTTC. This chain connects TRBV4-1 to TRBJ1-2; unclear D gene. The CDR3 is 15 residues long. Germline values: CDR1 MGHRA, CDR2 YSYEKL. The V end was cut by 1 base, the J end by 8 bases, with 17 bases between.

The rearrangement joins TRBV27 to TRBJ2-3, with a weak D call TRBD1 (5 bases). Germline V gene lookup returns CDR1 MNHEY and CDR2 SMNVEV (reference sequence). This CDR3 spans 16 amino acids. V was pared by 4 bases and J by 4 bases, with 18 bases between. The CDR3, as DNA: TGTGCCAGCAGTTCCCCGGACACCTCGGGCGCAGATACGCAGTATTTT. This codes for CASSSPDTSGADTQYF.

The V and J genes are TRBV4-1 and TRBJ1-1; a possible D gene is TRBD1 (5 bases). The germline gives CDR1 MGHRA, CDR2 YSYEKL. The germline V and J ends were trimmed by 1 base and 6 bases, with 18 bases remaining between them. This CDR3 has 16 residues. The CDR3 DNA reads as TGCGCCAGCAGCCAAGGAAGCATAGGGGTAACGGCTGAAGCTTTCTTT. Translating gives CASSQGSIGVTAEAFF.

The gene calls are TRBV5-5 and TRBJ1-2, with 7 bases aligning to TRBD1. V lost 3 bases and J lost 1; bases outside the gene matches: 9. Germline assignment: CDR1 SGHKS and CDR2 YYEKEE (reference sequence). The CDR3 has 16 amino acids. CDR3 sequence reads: CASSSWKGTVNYGYTF. DNA of the CDR3: TGTGCCAGCAGCTCGTGGAAAGGGACAGTTAACTATGGCTACACCTTC.

The CDR3: CASSLRTGEGSYNEQFF. DNA of the CDR3: TGCGCCAGCAGCCTCCGGACAGGGGAGGGCTCCTACAATGAGCAGTTCTTC. The chain employs TRBV5-1 and TRBJ2-1, with 9 bases that match TRBD1. Germline values: CDR1 SGHRS, CDR2 YFSETQ. The CDR3 loop spans 17 amino acids. The V gene end was trimmed by 4 bases and the J gene end by 0 bases; junction bases not matched to a gene: 8.

In nucleotides, the CDR3 is TGTGCCAGCAGACAACTTGGACTCGACAATGAGCAGTTCTTC. This sequence encodes CASRQLGLDNEQFF. The rearrangement links TRBV2 to TRBJ2-1, with D tentatively TRBD2 (5 bases). Trimming took off 6 bases at V and 5 bases at J, with 14 bases between the two ends. The germline V gene has CDR1 SNHLY and CDR2 FYNNEI. CDR3 size: 14 residues.

The rearrangement links TRBV7-9 to TRBJ2-7; weak D call: TRBD2 (5 bases). CDR1 is SEHNR, CDR2 FQNEAQ, per germline (reference sequence). The CDR3 is 14 residues long. V was clipped by 5 bases and J by 3 bases, with 14 bases between them. The CDR3: CASSPGRGGYEQYF. The CDR3 DNA reads as TGTGCCAGCAGCCCTGGTCGAGGAGGCTACGAGCAGTACTTC.